The 23 T cell receptor beta chains listed next were all sequenced from one sample in a study of blood T cells in healthy people across ages. A sample-barcoded 5' primer and a J-beta primer mix were used in a second PCR of roughly 7 to 12 cycles. A single record per CDR3 protein comes from TCRdb applying MiXCR to the 5' RACE reads. The data show 1.5 million to 2 million distinct CDR3 sequences, about 49% seen once. Sequences were obtained from blood. The receptors shown here come from a woman in her thirties or forties in good health.

This clonotype was seen a handful of times. The V gene is TRBV7-9, the J gene TRBJ2-3; possibly TRBD1 or TRBD2 for D (6 bases each). Trimming stripped 2 bases from V and 1 base from J, with 16 bases between. CDR3 length: 17 residues. CDR1 and CDR2 (germline): SEHNR, FQNEAQ (reference sequence). The DNA of the CDR3 is TGTGCCAGCAGCTTAACTGGAGGGGGGCCTCGCACAGATACGCAGTATTTT. Its translation is CASSLTGGGPRTDTQYF.

The rearrangement links TRBV7-2 to TRBJ1-6; D not resolved. The CDR3 sequence is 15 residues long. Germline V gene sequence: CDR1 SGHTA, CDR2 FQGNSA. Between the trimmed V and J ends, which lost 1 base and 9 bases, there was a span of 13 bases. Here the CDR3 reads CASSLVGMSSSPLHF. As DNA, the CDR3 is TGTGCCAGCAGCTTAGTCGGGATGAGCTCTTCACCCCTCCACTTT.

This clonotype showed up just a few times. The genes are TRBV4-1 and TRBJ2-1; D possibly corresponds to TRBD2 (5 bases). Trimming shortened V by 1 base and J by 8 bases, and 18 bases separated the two germline ends. Germline assignment: CDR1 MGHRA and CDR2 YSYEKL. The CDR3 runs 16 residues. In nucleotides, the CDR3 is TGCGCCAGCAGCCAAGTTGGCCTAGCTTCCAACGATGAGCAGTTCTTC. The encoded protein is CASSQVGLASNDEQFF.

The rearrangement uses TRBV9 and TRBJ2-5; the match to TRBD2 covers 8 bases. Trimming cost V 2 bases and J 3 bases; bases outside gene matches: 3. This CDR3 has 14 amino acids. Per germline, CDR1 SGDLS and CDR2 YYNGEE. The CDR3 DNA reads TGTGCCAGCAGCGTCGGGACTAGGGAAGAGACCCAGTACTTC. The encoded protein is CASSVGTREETQYF.

A few counts support this clonotype. The gene calls are TRBV29-1 and TRBJ2-5; 8 positions match TRBD2. Germline CDR1 reads SQVTM; CDR2 reads ANQGSEA. CDR3 size: 16 residues. Trimming removed 5 bases from V and 2 bases from J; junction bases left unmatched: 13. The CDR3 DNA reads TGCAGCGTTCCCTGGGGGTTAGCGGGGCGGCAAGAGACCCAGTACTTC. Protein: CSVPWGLAGRQETQYF.

In this sample, this clonotype turned up a few times. The chain combines TRBV15 with TRBJ2-5, with TRBD1 matching 9 bases. CDR1 LNHNV and CDR2 YYDKDF come from the germline V gene (reference sequence). The CDR3 contains 15 residues. V lost 2 bases to trimming and J lost 3 bases; unmatched junction nucleotides: 4. The CDR3, as DNA: TGTGCCACCAGCAGATTTAGGACAGGGGAAGAGACCCAGTACTTC. It specifies CATSRFRTGEETQYF.

In regard to this clonotype: The junction departs from the called germline gene at one end, perhaps through a read error. The chain couples TRBV7-6 to TRBJ2-4; D might be TRBD1 or TRBD2, each matching 7 bases. The CDR3 sequence is 14 residues long. Germline V CDR1 and CDR2: SGHVS, FNYEAQ. For the CDR3, the DNA is TGTGCTAGCAGCCCCCTGGACAGGAGCGGGGAGCAGTACTTC. Encoded protein: CASSPLDRSGEQYF.

This chain uses TRBV5-5 with TRBJ2-1, with D unresolved. V was trimmed by 4 bases and J by 2 bases, leaving 16 bases between them. Germline CDR1 reads SGHKS; CDR2 reads YYEKEE (reference sequence). The CDR3 is 16 residues long. The CDR3 DNA sequence: TGTGCCAGCAGCACCTATTCCCCAAGCCCCTACAATGAGCAGTTCTTC. Its translation is CASSTYSPSPYNEQFF.

The V gene is TRBV28, the J gene TRBJ2-3, with 8 bases that match TRBD1. CDR3 length: 15 amino acids. Germline-derived CDR1 and CDR2 are MDHEN and SYDVKM. J lost 7 bases, V lost 3 bases, and 9 bases had no gene match. The CDR3 coding sequence is TGTGCCAGCAGTTTTGTAGGGACAGGTCAGAATACGCAGTATTTT. It yields the protein CASSFVGTGQNTQYF.

The V gene is TRBV9, the J gene TRBJ2-1; 11 nucleotides agree with TRBD2. Unmatched junction bases numbered 6, after V lost 3 bases and J lost 10 bases. Germline V CDR1 and CDR2: SGDLS, YYNGEE. The CDR3 has 14 residues. CDR3 DNA: TGTGCCAGCAGCGCAACTAGCGGGGGCGCCGAGCAGTTCTTC. It is translated as CASSATSGGAEQFF.

This chain connects TRBV27 to TRBJ2-3; 7 nucleotides agree with TRBD1. CDR1 MNHEY and CDR2 SMNVEV come from the germline V gene (reference sequence). The trim removed 5 bases at V and 2 bases at J, leaving 4 bases unmatched. The CDR3 consists of 14 residues. CDR3 in DNA: TGTGCCAGCAGTCACGGGACAGACACAGATACGCAGTATTTT. This translates into CASSHGTDTDTQYF.

The V call is TRBV6-1, the J call TRBJ2-5; D not resolved. The CDR3 spans 16 residues. Germline V gene lookup returns CDR1 MNHNS and CDR2 SASEGT. With 9 bases removed from V and 1 base from J, the gap between germline ends came to 21 bases. CDR3: CASSYPPLQTQETQYF. CDR3 nucleotide sequence: TGTGCCAGTTCCTACCCACCTCTACAGACCCAAGAGACCCAGTACTTC.

On this clonotype itself: A read error may account for a junction end that differs from germline. CDR3 sequence (DNA): TGTACCAGCAGCCACTCCCAGACAGGGGTAACCTACAATGAGCAGTTCTTC. The encoded protein is CTSSHSQTGVTYNEQFF. V usage is TRBV4-2 and J usage is TRBJ2-1, with 8 bases that match TRBD1. Looked up from germline, CDR1 is LGHNA and CDR2 is YNFKEQ. CDR3 length equals 17 residues.

Only a few counts were recorded for this clonotype. This chain joins TRBV10-3 and TRBJ2-3; 10 nucleotides match TRBD2. Germline V gives CDR1 ENHRY, CDR2 SYGVKD. The CDR3 runs to 13 residues. V trimming: 11 bases; J trimming: 0 bases; junction bases outside the gene matches: 2. The CDR3 is CAGAGGSTDTQYF. The CDR3 DNA sequence: TGTGCCGGAGCGGGGGGGAGCACAGATACGCAGTATTTT.

The rearrangement links TRBV12-3 or TRBV12-4 to TRBJ2-1; 14 nucleotides align to TRBD2. With 5 bases clipped from V and 13 bases from J, the junction kept 7 bases outside the gene matches. CDR3 length: 14 amino acids. DNA of the CDR3: TGTGCCAGCAGTAACCGACTAGCGGGGGGGCGACAGTTCTTC. Translation: CASSNRLAGGRQFF.

This clonotype was observed a single time. The rearrangement uses TRBV20-1 and TRBJ2-7, with a possible D match to TRBD2 (6 bases). The V end lost 6 bases, the J end lost 2 bases, and 14 bases lay between the germline ends. The CDR3 has 13 residues. Germline-derived CDR1 and CDR2 are DFQATT and SNEGSKA (reference sequence). CDR3 region: CSAPKGLAYEQYF. The CDR3 DNA reads as TGCAGTGCCCCGAAGGGACTCGCCTACGAGCAGTACTTC.

This clonotype was seen many times. The chain recombines TRBV10-3 with TRBJ2-3; tentative D call: TRBD2 (6 bases). CDR1 and CDR2 from the germline V gene are ENHRY and SYGVKD. The CDR3 is 16 amino acids. The V gene lost 7 bases and the J gene lost 4 bases, with 21 bases spanning the gap. The CDR3 DNA sequence: TGTGCCATCAAAACTAGCCGCGAGGAATTGGCAGATACGCAGTATTTT. Protein product: CAIKTSREELADTQYF.

The genes are TRBV12-3 or TRBV12-4 and TRBJ1-5; no definite D call. Trimming pared 9 bases from V and 2 bases from J, leaving 11 bases between. CDR3 length equals 13 residues. The CDR3 bases are TGTGCCAGACCCCAAGTAGGCAATCAGCCCCAGCATTTT. This translates into CARPQVGNQPQHF.

V and J are TRBV29-1 and TRBJ2-1; D uncertain. The V end was cut by 5 bases, the J end by 11 bases, with 10 bases between. CDR1 SQVTM and CDR2 ANQGSEA come from the germline V gene. CDR3 length equals 10 residues. As DNA, the CDR3 is TGCAGCGTTTTGTACGAAAAGCAGTTCTTC. Its protein is CSVLYEKQFF.

The rearrangement joins TRBV6-1 to TRBJ1-6; D call uncertain. Trimming removed 4 bases at V and 5 bases at J, with 9 bases between. The CDR3 length is 14 residues. The germline gives CDR1 MNHNS, CDR2 SASEGT. This CDR3 is CASSANSHNSPLHF. The CDR3 nucleotides read TGTGCCAGCAGTGCTAACAGCCATAATTCACCCCTCCACTTT.

The chain combines TRBV6-1 with TRBJ1-2; unclear D gene. Trimming cost V 2 bases and J 6 bases, with 7 bases left between them. The CDR3 has 12 amino acids. Per the germline V gene, CDR1 is MNHNS and CDR2 is SASEGT. The CDR3 coding sequence is TGTGCCAGCAGTGAACTGCGGGATGGCTACACCTTC. This translates into CASSELRDGYTF.

This clonotype was recorded a few times. V and J are TRBV19 and TRBJ1-6, with D hard to call. The CDR3 runs to 13 residues. Germline-derived CDR1 and CDR2 are LNHDA and SQIVND (reference sequence). The ends were cut back, 8 bases at V and 3 bases at J, with 8 bases in the middle. The CDR3 sequence is CASSQNYNSPLHF. The CDR3, as DNA: TGTGCCAGTTCTCAAAACTATAATTCACCCCTCCACTTT.

The V gene is TRBV6-5, the J gene TRBJ2-4, with TRBD2 identical over 11 bases. The J call may be incorrect, as the DNA end agrees better with TRBJ2-5. The germline V gene encodes CDR1 MNHEY and CDR2 SVGAGI. The CDR3 is 15 amino acids. The CDR3 nucleotides are TGTGCCAGCAGTAGAACTAGCGGGGGTTTCGAGACCCAGTACTTC. It codes for CASSRTSGGFETQYF.